A selection of T cell receptor beta chains follows, all from one sample in a study of cytomegalovirus exposure and HLA in healthy donors. The table came from immunoSEQ multiplex PCR; TCRdb's copy has only in-frame clones and leaves some out. The repertoire consists of 65,000 to 75,000 clones, with about 74% occurring once and the leading ten covering around 10%. Specimen: PBMCs. Receptor source: a woman aged 55-70 years in good health and CMV-seropositive. The CDR3 runs from the conserved cysteine through the conserved F or W. D genes are given only for firm matches. Some rows have no size entry. The others give once, few or many, or a class for an expanded clone.

j_call: TRBJ2-2; clone_size: NA; v_call: TRBV19; d_call: NA; cdr3_nt: TGTGCCAGTAGTATAAAGGGGGGGTCCAACACCGGGGAGCTGTTTTTT; cdr3_aa: CASSIKGGSNTGELFF
j_call: TRBJ2-7; clone_size: NA; v_call: TRBV5-1; d_call: TRBD1; cdr3_nt: TGCGCCAGCAGCGGCGCCGGGACAGGGGGCTACGAGCAGTACTTC; cdr3_aa: CASSGAGTGGYEQYF
j_call: TRBJ1-2; clone_size: NA; v_call: TRBV4-1; d_call: NA; cdr3_nt: TGCGCCAGCAGCCAACCCTCCGGGTTTCCCCTTGGCTACACCTTC; cdr3_aa: CASSQPSGFPLGYTF
j_call: TRBJ2-7; clone_size: NA; v_call: TRBV7-9; d_call: NA; cdr3_nt: TGTGCCAGCACCTCGGGCTACGAGCAGTACTTC; cdr3_aa: CASTSGYEQYF
j_call: TRBJ1-1; clone_size: NA; v_call: TRBV4-2; d_call: TRBD1; cdr3_nt: TGTGCCAGCACCTTAGACAGGGCGAGTGTCACTGAAGCTTTCTTT; cdr3_aa: CASTLDRASVTEAFF
j_call: TRBJ1-1; clone_size: NA; v_call: TRBV5-1; d_call: NA; cdr3_nt: TGCGCCAGCAGCTTGGCCGGAGGGGTGGAGACTGAAGCTTTCTTT; cdr3_aa: CASSLAGGVETEAFF
j_call: TRBJ1-4; clone_size: NA; v_call: TRBV5-1; d_call: NA; cdr3_nt: TGCGCCAGCAGCTTCAGCACAGGGCCCCGAGAAAAACTGTTTTTT; cdr3_aa: CASSFSTGPREKLFF
j_call: TRBJ1-4; clone_size: NA; v_call: TRBV10-3; d_call: NA; cdr3_nt: TGTGCCATCAGTGGTGGCCAGGTTAATAATGAAAAACTGTTTTTT; cdr3_aa: CAISGGQVNNEKLFF
j_call: TRBJ2-1; clone_size: NA; v_call: TRBV30; d_call: TRBD1; cdr3_nt: TGTGCCTGGGACAGGGTGGGCAATGAGCAGTTCTTC; cdr3_aa: CAWDRVGNEQFF
j_call: TRBJ1-1; clone_size: NA; v_call: TRBV12-5; d_call: TRBD1; cdr3_nt: TGTGCTAGTGGGATGAAATCCGGGACAGGGTTACATGAAGCTTTCTTT; cdr3_aa: CASGMKSGTGLHEAFF
j_call: TRBJ2-1; clone_size: NA; v_call: TRBV6-6; d_call: NA; cdr3_nt: TGTGCCAGCAGCGGTCGGGACTCGGGGGACAATGAGCAGTTCTTC; cdr3_aa: CASSGRDSGDNEQFF
j_call: TRBJ1-2; clone_size: once; v_call: TRBV11-2; d_call: NA; cdr3_nt: TGTGCCAGCAGCTTAAAGTCCGGGGGAAGCTATGGCTACACCTTC; cdr3_aa: CASSLKSGGSYGYTF
j_call: TRBJ2-5; clone_size: NA; v_call: TRBV7-7; d_call: TRBD1; cdr3_nt: TGTGCTAGCAGCTCCCCGGGACAGGGAATGGAGACCCAGTACTTC; cdr3_aa: CASSSPGQGMETQYF
j_call: TRBJ1-2; clone_size: once; v_call: TRBV5-6; d_call: NA; cdr3_nt: TGTGCCATCAGCTTGCGGCGGACTAGCTATGGCTACACCTTC; cdr3_aa: CAISLRRTSYGYTF
j_call: TRBJ2-7; clone_size: NA; v_call: TRBV2; d_call: NA; cdr3_nt: TGTGCCAGCAGAGACAGGTTCAGTGGGTCCTCCGAGCAGTACTTC; cdr3_aa: CASRDRFSGSSEQYF
j_call: TRBJ2-7; clone_size: few; v_call: TRBV4-1; d_call: NA; cdr3_nt: TGCGCCAGCAGCCAAGAGGGGCGGTACTCCTACGAGCAGTACTTC; cdr3_aa: CASSQEGRYSYEQYF
j_call: TRBJ1-6; clone_size: NA; v_call: TRBV5-1; d_call: NA; cdr3_nt: TGCGCCAGCAGCTTGGACAGATCGCGGGCACCCCTCCACTTT; cdr3_aa: CASSLDRSRAPLHF
j_call: TRBJ2-2; clone_size: NA; v_call: TRBV30; d_call: NA; cdr3_nt: TGTGGGTCCCCGGGGGGCTCGAACACCGGGGAGCTGTTTTTT; cdr3_aa: CGSPGGSNTGELFF
j_call: TRBJ1-5; clone_size: NA; v_call: TRBV2; d_call: TRBD1; cdr3_nt: TGTGCCAGCAATCCAGGGACAGGGGGCTATAGCAATCAGCCCCAGCATTTT; cdr3_aa: CASNPGTGGYSNQPQHF
j_call: TRBJ1-3; clone_size: once; v_call: TRBV18; d_call: NA; cdr3_nt: TGTGCCAGCTCCCCGGACAGCGAAGCCTCTGGAAACACCATATATTTT; cdr3_aa: CASSPDSEASGNTIYF
j_call: TRBJ2-3; clone_size: few; v_call: TRBV27; d_call: TRBD2; cdr3_nt: TGTGCCAGCAGTAAAATTTGGACTAGCGGACGCACAGATACGCAGTATTTT; cdr3_aa: CASSKIWTSGRTDTQYF
j_call: TRBJ1-1; clone_size: NA; v_call: TRBV7-2; d_call: TRBD1; cdr3_nt: TGTGCCAGCAGCCAAGGGGACAGGGTAGTCACTGAAGCTTTCTTT; cdr3_aa: CASSQGDRVVTEAFF
j_call: TRBJ2-3; clone_size: NA; v_call: TRBV5-1; d_call: NA; cdr3_nt: TGCGCCAGCAGCTCCAACCTATACGAGGTTACGCAGTATTTT; cdr3_aa: CASSSNLYEVTQYF
j_call: TRBJ1-1; clone_size: NA; v_call: TRBV25-1; d_call: NA; cdr3_nt: TGTGCCAGCAGTGAGGGCCGGGGAGAAGCTTTCTTT; cdr3_aa: CASSEGRGEAFF
j_call: TRBJ2-6; clone_size: NA; v_call: TRBV5-6; d_call: TRBD1; cdr3_nt: TGTGCCAGCAGCCACAGGGGACCGCCTTCTGGGGCCAACGTCCTGACTTTC; cdr3_aa: CASSHRGPPSGANVLTF
j_call: TRBJ1-1; clone_size: NA; v_call: TRBV19; d_call: NA; cdr3_nt: TGTGCCAGTAGTATAGACGGAGGGATAGGGGCTTTCTTT; cdr3_aa: CASSIDGGIGAFF
j_call: TRBJ2-1; clone_size: NA; v_call: TRBV9; d_call: NA; cdr3_nt: TGTGCCAGCAGCGTAGATCGGACACCATACAATGAGCAGTTCTTC; cdr3_aa: CASSVDRTPYNEQFF
j_call: TRBJ2-3; clone_size: NA; v_call: TRBV4-1; d_call: NA; cdr3_nt: TGCGCCAGCAGCCAAGGGGCGTTAGGCCTAGCCAGGGGTACGCAGTATTTT; cdr3_aa: CASSQGALGLARGTQYF
j_call: TRBJ2-6; clone_size: NA; v_call: TRBV19; d_call: TRBD2; cdr3_nt: TGTGCCAGTCTTAGCGGGGGGCCTGGGGCCAACGTCCTGACTTTC; cdr3_aa: CASLSGGPGANVLTF
j_call: TRBJ1-5; clone_size: NA; v_call: TRBV12-5; d_call: NA; cdr3_nt: TGTGCTAGTGGTTTGACAGGGTTGCAGCCCCAGCATTTT; cdr3_aa: CASGLTGLQPQHF
j_call: TRBJ1-1; clone_size: NA; v_call: TRBV29-1; d_call: NA; cdr3_nt: TGCAGCGGGTGGGCTTCTGTAGACACTGAAGCTTTCTTT; cdr3_aa: CSGWASVDTEAFF
j_call: TRBJ2-3; clone_size: NA; v_call: TRBV11-3; d_call: NA; cdr3_nt: TGTGCCAGCAGCTCGGGACACAGCACAGATACGCAGTATTTT; cdr3_aa: CASSSGHSTDTQYF
j_call: TRBJ1-5; clone_size: large; v_call: TRBV2; d_call: NA; cdr3_nt: TGTGCCAGCAGGGAGCCGGGGGGGCGCGATCAGCCCCAGCATTTT; cdr3_aa: CASREPGGRDQPQHF